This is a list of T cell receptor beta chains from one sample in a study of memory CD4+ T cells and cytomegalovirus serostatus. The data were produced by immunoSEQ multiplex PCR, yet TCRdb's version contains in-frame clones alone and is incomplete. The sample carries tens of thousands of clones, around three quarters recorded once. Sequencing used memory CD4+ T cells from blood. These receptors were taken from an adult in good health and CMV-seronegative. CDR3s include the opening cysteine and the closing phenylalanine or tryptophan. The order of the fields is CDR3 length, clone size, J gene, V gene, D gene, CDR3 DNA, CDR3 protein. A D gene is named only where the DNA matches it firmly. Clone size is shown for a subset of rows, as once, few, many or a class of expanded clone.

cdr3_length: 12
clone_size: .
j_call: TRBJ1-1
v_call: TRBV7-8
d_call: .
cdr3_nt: TGTGCCAGCAGCTTAGAGCACACTGAAGCTTTCTTT
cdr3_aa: CASSLEHTEAFF

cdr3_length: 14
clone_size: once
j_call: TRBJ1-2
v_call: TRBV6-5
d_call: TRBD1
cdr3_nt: TGTGCCAGCAGGATCGGACAGGGGATCTATGGCTACACCTTC
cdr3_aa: CASRIGQGIYGYTF

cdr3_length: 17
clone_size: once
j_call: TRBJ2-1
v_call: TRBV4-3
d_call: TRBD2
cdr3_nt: TGCGCCAGCAGCCAAGAACCTAGCGGGGGCTCCTACAATGAGCAGTTCTTC
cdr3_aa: CASSQEPSGGSYNEQFF

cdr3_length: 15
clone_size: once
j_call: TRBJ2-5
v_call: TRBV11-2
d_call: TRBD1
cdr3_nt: TGTGCCAGCAGCTTGGGACAGGGTGGACAAGAGACCCAGTACTTC
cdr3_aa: CASSLGQGGQETQYF

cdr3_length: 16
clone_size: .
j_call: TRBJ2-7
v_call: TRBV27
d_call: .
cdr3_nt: TGTGCCAGCAGTTTCGCGGGGAGGCCCCGCTCCTACGAGCAGTACTTC
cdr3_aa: CASSFAGRPRSYEQYF

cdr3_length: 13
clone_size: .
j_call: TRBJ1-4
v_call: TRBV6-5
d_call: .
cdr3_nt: TGTGCCAGCAGTCGGGACATTAATGAAAAACTGTTTTTT
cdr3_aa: CASSRDINEKLFF

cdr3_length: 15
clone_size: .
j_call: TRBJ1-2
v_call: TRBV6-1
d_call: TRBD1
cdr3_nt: TGTGCCAGCAGTGAGCGTACAGGGGGACAAGGAAGCTACACCTTC
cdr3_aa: CASSERTGGQGSYTF

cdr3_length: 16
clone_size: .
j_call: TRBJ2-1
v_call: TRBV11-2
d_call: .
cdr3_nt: TGTGCCAGCAGCCTATTGGTTGGTCGGGGGTGGAATGAGCAGTTCTTC
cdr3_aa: CASSLLVGRGWNEQFF

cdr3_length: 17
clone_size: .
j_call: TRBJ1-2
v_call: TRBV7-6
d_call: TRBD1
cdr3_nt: TGTGCCAGCAGCTTAGTTGGGTTGGACAGGGCCGGGTATGGCTACACCTTC
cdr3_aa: CASSLVGLDRAGYGYTF

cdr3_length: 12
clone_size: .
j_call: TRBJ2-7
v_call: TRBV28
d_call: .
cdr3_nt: TGTGCCAGCACTTCGTTGGGCTACGAGCAGTACTTC
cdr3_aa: CASTSLGYEQYF

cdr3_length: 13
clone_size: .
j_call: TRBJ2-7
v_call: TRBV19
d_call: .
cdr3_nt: TGTGCCAGTACCTTTGGTTCCTCCTACGAGCAGTACTTC
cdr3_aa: CASTFGSSYEQYF

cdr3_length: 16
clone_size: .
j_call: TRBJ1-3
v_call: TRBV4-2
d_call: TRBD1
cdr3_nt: TGTGCCAGCAGCCAAGACCCCGGGACAGAACTTTACACCATATATTTT
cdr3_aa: CASSQDPGTELYTIYF

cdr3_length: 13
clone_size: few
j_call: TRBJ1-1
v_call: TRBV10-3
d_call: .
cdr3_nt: TGTGCCAACGCTAAAGGAGGGAACACTGAAGCTTTCTTT
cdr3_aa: CANAKGGNTEAFF

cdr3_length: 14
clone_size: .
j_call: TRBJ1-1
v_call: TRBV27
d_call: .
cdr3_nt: TGTGCCAGCGCCCTCTATGACGCTAGCTCTGAAGCTTTCTTT
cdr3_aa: CASALYDASSEAFF

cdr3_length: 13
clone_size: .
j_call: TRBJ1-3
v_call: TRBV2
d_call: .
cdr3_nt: TGTGCCAGCACCACAAACTCTGGAAACACCATATATTTT
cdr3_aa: CASTTNSGNTIYF

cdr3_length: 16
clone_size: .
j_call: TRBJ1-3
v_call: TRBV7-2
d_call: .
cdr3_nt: TGTGCCAGCAGCTCATGGGCCACCACCTCTGGAAACACCATATATTTT
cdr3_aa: CASSSWATTSGNTIYF

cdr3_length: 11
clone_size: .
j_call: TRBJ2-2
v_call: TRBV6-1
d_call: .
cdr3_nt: TGTGCCAGCAGGGAATCCGGGGAGCTGTTTTTT
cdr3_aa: CASRESGELFF

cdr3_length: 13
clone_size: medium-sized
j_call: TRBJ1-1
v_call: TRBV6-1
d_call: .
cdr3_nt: TGTGCCAGCAGTGGCGGACAGAACACTGAAGCTTTCTTT
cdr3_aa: CASSGGQNTEAFF

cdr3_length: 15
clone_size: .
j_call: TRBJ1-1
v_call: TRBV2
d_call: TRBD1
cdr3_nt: TGTGCCAGCACCTCCCAGGGACAGGGCAACACTGAAGCTTTCTTT
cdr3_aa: CASTSQGQGNTEAFF

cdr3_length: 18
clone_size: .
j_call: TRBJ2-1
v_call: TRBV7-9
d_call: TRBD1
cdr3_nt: TGTGCCAGCAGCTTAGTTGGGGTAGGGGGCAGGGGTGAGAATGAGCAGTTCTTC
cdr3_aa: CASSLVGVGGRGENEQFF

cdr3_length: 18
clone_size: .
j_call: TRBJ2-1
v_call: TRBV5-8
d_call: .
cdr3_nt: TGTGCCAGCAGCTTGGCCCGTATAGCTACACTCGCGAACAATGAGCAGTTCTTC
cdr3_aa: CASSLARIATLANNEQFF

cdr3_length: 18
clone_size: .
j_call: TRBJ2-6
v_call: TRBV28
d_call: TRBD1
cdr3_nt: TGTGCCAGCAGCCCCATGGGACAGGGGTCTTATGGGGCCAACGTCCTGACTTTC
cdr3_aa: CASSPMGQGSYGANVLTF

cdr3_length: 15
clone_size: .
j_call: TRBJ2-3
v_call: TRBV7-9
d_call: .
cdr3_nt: TGTGCCAGCAGCCGACCGGAGGCTTCCACAGATACGCAGTATTTT
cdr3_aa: CASSRPEASTDTQYF

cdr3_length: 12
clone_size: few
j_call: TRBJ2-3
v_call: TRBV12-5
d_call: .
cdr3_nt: TGTGCTAGTGGTTTCGGACCAGATACGCAGTATTTT
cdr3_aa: CASGFGPDTQYF

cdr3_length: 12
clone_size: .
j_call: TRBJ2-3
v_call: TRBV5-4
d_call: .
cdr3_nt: TGTGCCAGCAGCTTGCAGCCAGATACGCAGTATTTT
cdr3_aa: CASSLQPDTQYF

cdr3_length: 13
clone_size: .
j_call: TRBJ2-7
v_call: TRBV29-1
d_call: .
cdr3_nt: TGCAGCGCCGGTCATAATGGTATCTCCGAGCAGTACTTC
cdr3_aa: CSAGHNGISEQYF

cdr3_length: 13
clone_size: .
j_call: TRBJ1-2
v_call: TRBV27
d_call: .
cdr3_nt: TGTGCCAGCAGTTTTAGGACGGGGGCTGGCTACACCTTC
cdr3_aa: CASSFRTGAGYTF

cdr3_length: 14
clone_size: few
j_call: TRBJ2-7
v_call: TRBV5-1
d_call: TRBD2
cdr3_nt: TGCGCCAGCTCGGGAGGCGGGAGGGCGTACGAGCAGTACTTC
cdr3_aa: CASSGGGRAYEQYF

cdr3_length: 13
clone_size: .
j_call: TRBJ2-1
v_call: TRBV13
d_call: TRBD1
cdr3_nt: TGTGCCAGCAGCGCCTGGACAGGTTATGAGCAGTTCTTC
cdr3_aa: CASSAWTGYEQFF

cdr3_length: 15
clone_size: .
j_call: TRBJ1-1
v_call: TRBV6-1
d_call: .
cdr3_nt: TGTGCCAGCAGTGTTTGGAGTAGATCTAACGCTGAAGCTTTCTTT
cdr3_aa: CASSVWSRSNAEAFF

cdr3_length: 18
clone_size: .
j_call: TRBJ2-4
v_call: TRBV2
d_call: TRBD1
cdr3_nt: TGTGCCAGCAGTGAAAGGAGCGGGCAGGGGGCGTCCGGAAACATTCAGTACTTC
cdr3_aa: CASSERSGQGASGNIQYF

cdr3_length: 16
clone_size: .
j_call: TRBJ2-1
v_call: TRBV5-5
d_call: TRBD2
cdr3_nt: TGTGCCAGCAGCATGGGACTAGCGGGGGGAAGGTATGAGCAGTTCTTC
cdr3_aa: CASSMGLAGGRYEQFF

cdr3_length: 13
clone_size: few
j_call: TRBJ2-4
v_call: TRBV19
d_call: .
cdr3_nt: TGTGCCAGTAGCGGACAGCAGGGAAACATTCAGTACTTC
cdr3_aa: CASSGQQGNIQYF

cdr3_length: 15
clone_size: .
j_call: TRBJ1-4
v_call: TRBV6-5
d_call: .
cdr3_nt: TGTGCCAGCAGTTACCGGACCTATGGGAATGAAAAACTGTTTTTT
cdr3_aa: CASSYRTYGNEKLFF

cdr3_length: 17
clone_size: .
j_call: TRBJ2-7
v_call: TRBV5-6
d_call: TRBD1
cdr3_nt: TGTGCCAGCAGCCATTGGACAGGGGGCGCCGGGTCCTACGAGCAGTACTTC
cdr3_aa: CASSHWTGGAGSYEQYF

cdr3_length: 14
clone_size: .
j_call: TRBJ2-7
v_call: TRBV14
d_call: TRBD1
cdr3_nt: TGTGCCAGCAGGGGGACAGGGGTGAGAGACGAGCAGTACTTC
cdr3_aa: CASRGTGVRDEQYF

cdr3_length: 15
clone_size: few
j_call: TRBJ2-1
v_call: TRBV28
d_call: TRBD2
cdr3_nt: TGTGCCAGCAGTCCCGGACTAGCGGGGTCGCGGGAGCAGTTCTTC
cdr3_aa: CASSPGLAGSREQFF

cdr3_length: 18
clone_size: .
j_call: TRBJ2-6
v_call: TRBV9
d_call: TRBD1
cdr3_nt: TGTGCCAGCAGCTCAGACCCAAGGACAGGGGCTGGGGCCAACGTCCTGACTTTC
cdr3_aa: CASSSDPRTGAGANVLTF

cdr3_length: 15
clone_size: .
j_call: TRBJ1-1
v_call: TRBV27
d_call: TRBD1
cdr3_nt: TGTGCCAGCAGTCCCCAGACAGGGGTTAACGCTGAAGCTTTCTTT
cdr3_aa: CASSPQTGVNAEAFF

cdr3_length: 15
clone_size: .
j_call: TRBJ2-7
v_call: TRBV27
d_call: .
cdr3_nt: TGTGCCAGCAGCCCCGGGACCGGGTTACCCTACGAGCAGTACTTC
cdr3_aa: CASSPGTGLPYEQYF

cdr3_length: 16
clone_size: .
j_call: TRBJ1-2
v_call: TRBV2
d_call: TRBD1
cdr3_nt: TGTGCCAGCAGTGAGCATCGGGACAGGGTATCTCACGGCTACACCTTC
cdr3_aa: CASSEHRDRVSHGYTF

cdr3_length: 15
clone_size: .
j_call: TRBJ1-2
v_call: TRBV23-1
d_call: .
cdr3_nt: TGCGCCAGCGGGCGGACGGAGGAAATCGTCTATGGCTACACCTTC
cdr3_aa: CASGRTEEIVYGYTF

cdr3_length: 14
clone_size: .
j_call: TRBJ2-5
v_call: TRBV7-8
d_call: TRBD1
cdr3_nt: TGTGCCAGCAGCCACAGGGGGCCCCAAGAGACCCAGTACTTC
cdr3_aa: CASSHRGPQETQYF

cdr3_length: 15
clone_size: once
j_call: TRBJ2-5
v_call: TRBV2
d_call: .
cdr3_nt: TGTGCCAGCAGTGAAGCGGGGATTTACCAAGAGACCCAGTACTTC
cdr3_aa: CASSEAGIYQETQYF

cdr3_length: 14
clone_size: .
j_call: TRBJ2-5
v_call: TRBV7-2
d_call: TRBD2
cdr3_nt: TGTGCCAGCAGCCTAGCGGGGGTTGGGAAGACCCAGTACTTC
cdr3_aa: CASSLAGVGKTQYF

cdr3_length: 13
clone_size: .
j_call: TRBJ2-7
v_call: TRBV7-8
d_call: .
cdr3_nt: TGTGCCAGCAGCTCAAGGGACGGTTACGAGCAGTACTTC
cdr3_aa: CASSSRDGYEQYF

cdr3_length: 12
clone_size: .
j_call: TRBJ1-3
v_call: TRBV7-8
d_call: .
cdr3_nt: TGTGCCAGCAGCCTCGTTCCAAACACCATATATTTT
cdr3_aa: CASSLVPNTIYF

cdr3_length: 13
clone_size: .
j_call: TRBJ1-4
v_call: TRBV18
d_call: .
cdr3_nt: TGTGCCAGCTCACTAAAATCTGGAGAAAAACTGTTTTTT
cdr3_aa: CASSLKSGEKLFF

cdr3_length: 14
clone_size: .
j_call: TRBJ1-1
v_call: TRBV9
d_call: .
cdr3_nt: TGTGCCAGCAGCGTATTGGGCAAGAACACTGAAGCTTTCTTT
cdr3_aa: CASSVLGKNTEAFF

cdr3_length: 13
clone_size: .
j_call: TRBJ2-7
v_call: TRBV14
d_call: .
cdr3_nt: TGTGCCAGCAGCCAGCGGACATACTACGAGCAGTACTTC
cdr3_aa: CASSQRTYYEQYF

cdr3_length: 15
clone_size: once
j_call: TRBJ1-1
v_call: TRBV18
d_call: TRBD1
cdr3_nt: TGTGCCAGCTCACCATCGGGACAGGGGGGCACTGAAGCTTTCTTT
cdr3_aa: CASSPSGQGGTEAFF

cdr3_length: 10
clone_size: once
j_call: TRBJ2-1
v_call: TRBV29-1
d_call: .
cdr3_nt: TGCAGCGGTTGGGACAATGAGCAGTTCTTC
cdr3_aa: CSGWDNEQFF

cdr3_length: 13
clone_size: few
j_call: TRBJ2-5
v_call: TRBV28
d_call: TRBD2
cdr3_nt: TGTGCCAGCAGTTCTGGGGGGGTGGAGACCCAGTACTTC
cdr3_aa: CASSSGGVETQYF

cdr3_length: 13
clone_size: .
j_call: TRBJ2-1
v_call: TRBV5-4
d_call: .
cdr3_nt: TGTGCCAGCAGCTTGAACGGAAACAATGAGCAGTTCTTC
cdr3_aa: CASSLNGNNEQFF

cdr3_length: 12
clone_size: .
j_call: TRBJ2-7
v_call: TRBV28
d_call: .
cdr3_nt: TGTGCCAGCATCGGAGGCCCTGGCGAGCAGTACTTC
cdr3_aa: CASIGGPGEQYF

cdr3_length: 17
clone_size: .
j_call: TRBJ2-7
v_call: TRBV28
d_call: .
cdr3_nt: TGTGCCAGCAGTTTATCCGAAAGACGGTTCCTGATGTACGAGCAGTACTTC
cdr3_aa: CASSLSERRFLMYEQYF

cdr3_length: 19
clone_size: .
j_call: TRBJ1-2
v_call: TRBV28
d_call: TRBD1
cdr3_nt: TGTGCCAGCACCTTATTGGGGTCACTCCGGGACAGGGGTGACTATGGCTACACCTTC
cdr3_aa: CASTLLGSLRDRGDYGYTF

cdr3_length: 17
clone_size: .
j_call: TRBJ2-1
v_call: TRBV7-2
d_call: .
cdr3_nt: TGTGCCAGCAGCCCCTGGGGGGGGGCTAGCTCCTACAATGAGCAGTTCTTC
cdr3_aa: CASSPWGGASSYNEQFF

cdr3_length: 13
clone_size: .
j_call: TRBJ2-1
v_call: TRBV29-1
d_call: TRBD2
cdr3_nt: TGCAGCGTTGCCCTCACTAGCGGGAGATACGAGTTCTTC
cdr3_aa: CSVALTSGRYEFF